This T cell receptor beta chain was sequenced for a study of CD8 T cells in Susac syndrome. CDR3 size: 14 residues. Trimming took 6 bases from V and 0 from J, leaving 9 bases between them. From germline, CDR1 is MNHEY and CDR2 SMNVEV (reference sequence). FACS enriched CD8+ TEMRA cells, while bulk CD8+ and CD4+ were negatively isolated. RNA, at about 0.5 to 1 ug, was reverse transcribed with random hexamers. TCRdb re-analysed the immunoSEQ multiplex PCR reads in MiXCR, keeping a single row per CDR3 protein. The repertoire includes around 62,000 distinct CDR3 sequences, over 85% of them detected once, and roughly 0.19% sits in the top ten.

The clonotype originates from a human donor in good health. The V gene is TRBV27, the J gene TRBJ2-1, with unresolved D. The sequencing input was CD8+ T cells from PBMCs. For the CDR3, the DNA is TGTGCCAGCAGAAACCCCAGCTCCTACAATGAGCAGTTCTTC. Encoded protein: CASRNPSSYNEQFF.